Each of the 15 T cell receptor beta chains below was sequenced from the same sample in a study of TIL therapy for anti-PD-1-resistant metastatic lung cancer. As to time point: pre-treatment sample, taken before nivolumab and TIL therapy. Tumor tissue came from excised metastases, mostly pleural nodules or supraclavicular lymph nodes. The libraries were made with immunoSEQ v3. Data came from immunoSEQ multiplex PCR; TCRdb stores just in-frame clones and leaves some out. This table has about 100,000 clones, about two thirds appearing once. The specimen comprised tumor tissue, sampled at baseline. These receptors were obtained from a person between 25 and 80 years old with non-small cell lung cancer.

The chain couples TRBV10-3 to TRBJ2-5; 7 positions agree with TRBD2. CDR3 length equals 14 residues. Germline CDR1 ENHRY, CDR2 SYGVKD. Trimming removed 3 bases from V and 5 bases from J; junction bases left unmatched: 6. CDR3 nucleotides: TGTGCCATCAGTGAATTGGGGGGAGGGGAGACCCAGTACTTC. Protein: CAISELGGGETQYF.

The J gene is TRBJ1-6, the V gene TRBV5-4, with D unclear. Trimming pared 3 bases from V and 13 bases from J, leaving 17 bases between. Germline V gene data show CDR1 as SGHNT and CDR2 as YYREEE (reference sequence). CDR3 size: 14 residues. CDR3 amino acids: CASSSRGTVGPLHF. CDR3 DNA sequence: TGTGCCAGCAGCTCGCGCGGAACTGTGGGGCCCCTCCACTTT. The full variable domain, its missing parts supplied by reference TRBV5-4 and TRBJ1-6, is ETGVTQSPTHLIKTRGQQVTLRCSSQSGHNTVSWYQQALGQGPQFIFQYYREEENGRGNFPPRFSGLQFPNYSSELNVNALELDDSALYLCASSSRGTVGPLHFGNGTRLTVT.

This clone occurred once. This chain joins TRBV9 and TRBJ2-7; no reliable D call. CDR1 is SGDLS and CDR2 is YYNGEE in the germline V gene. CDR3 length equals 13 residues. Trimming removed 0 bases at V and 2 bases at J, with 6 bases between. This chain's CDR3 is CASSVGAPYEQYF. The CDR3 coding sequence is TGTGCCAGCAGCGTAGGCGCCCCCTACGAGCAGTACTTC. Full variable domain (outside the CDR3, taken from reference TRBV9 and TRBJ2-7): DSGVTQTPKHLITATGQRVTLRCSPRSGDLSVYWYQQSLDQGLQFLIQYYNGEERAKGNILERFSAQQFPDLHSELNLSSLELGDSALYFCASSVGAPYEQYFGPGTRLTVT.

The CDR3 bases are TGTGCCAGCAGTCAGGGACAGGGTTTTGAAAAACTGTTTTTT. Translating it yields CASSQGQGFEKLFF. The chain carries TRBV28 and TRBJ1-4; 9 bases align to TRBD1. CDR1 is MDHEN, CDR2 SYDVKM, per germline. V shed 5 bases and J 7 bases; nucleotides not matched to a gene: 5. There are 14 residues in the CDR3.

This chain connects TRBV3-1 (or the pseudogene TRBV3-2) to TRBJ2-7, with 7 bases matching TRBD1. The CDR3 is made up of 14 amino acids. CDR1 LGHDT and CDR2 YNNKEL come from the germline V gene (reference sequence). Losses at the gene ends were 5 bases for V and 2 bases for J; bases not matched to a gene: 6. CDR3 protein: CASSSRDSTYEQYF. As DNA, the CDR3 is TGTGCCAGCAGCAGCCGGGACAGTACCTACGAGCAGTACTTC.

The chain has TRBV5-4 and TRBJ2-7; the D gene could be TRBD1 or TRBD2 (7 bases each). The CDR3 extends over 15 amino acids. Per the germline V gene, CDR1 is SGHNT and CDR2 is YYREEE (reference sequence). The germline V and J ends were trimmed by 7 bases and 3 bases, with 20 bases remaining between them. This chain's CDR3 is CASQGGAGPYYEQYF. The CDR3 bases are TGTGCCAGCCAGGGGGGGGCCGGGCCCTACTACGAGCAGTACTTC.

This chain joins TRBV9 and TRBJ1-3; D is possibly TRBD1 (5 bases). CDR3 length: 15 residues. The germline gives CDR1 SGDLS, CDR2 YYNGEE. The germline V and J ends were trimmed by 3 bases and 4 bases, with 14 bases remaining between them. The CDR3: CASSGFDSSGNTIYF. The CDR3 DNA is TGTGCCAGCAGCGGGTTCGACAGTTCAGGAAACACCATATATTTT. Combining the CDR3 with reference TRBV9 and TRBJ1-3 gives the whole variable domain DSGVTQTPKHLITATGQRVTLRCSPRSGDLSVYWYQQSLDQGLQFLIQYYNGEERAKGNILERFSAQQFPDLHSELNLSSLELGDSALYFCASSGFDSSGNTIYFGEGSWLTVV.

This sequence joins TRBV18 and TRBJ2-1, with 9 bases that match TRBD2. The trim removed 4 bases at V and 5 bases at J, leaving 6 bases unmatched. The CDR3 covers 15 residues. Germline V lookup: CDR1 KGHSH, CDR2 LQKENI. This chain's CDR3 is CASSQRTSVDNEQFF. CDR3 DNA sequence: TGTGCCAGCTCACAAAGGACTAGCGTCGACAATGAGCAGTTCTTC.

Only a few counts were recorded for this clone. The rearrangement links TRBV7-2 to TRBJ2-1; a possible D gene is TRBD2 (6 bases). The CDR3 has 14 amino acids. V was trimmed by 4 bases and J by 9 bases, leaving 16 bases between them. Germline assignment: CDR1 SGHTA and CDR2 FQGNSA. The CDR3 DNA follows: TGTGCCAGCAGCTGGCGGGGCCGGGTTGGTGAGCAGTTCTTC. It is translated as CASSWRGRVGEQFF.

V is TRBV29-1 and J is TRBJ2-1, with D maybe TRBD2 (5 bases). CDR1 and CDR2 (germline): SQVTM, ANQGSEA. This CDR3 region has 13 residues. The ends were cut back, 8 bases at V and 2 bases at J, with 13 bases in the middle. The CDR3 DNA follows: TGCAGCTCCCCCGGAGGCCCCTACAATGAGCAGTTCTTC. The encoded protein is CSSPGGPYNEQFF.

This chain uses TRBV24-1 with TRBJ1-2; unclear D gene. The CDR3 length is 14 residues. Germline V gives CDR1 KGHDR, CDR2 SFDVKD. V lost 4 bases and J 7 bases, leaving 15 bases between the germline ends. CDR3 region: CATSEDGIPGGYTF. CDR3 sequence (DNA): TGTGCCACCAGTGAAGACGGGATCCCCGGTGGCTACACCTTC.

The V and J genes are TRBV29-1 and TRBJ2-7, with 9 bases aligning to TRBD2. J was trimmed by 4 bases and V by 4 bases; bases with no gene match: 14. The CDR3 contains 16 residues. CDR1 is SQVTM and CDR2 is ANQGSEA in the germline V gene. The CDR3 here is CSVVTSGLGSGYEQYF. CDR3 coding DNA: TGCAGCGTTGTTACTAGCGGGCTAGGTTCGGGATACGAGCAGTACTTC.

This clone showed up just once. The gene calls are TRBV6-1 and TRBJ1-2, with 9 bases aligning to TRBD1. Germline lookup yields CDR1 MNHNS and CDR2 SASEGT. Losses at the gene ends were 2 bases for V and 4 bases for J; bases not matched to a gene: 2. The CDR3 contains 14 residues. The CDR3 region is CASSETGGGYGYTF. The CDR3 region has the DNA TGTGCCAGCAGTGAAACAGGGGGCGGCTATGGCTACACCTTC.

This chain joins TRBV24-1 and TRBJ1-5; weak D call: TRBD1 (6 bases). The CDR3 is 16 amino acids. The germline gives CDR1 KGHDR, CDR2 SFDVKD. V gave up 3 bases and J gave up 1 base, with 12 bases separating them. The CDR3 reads CATSDADQGSNQPQHF. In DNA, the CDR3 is TGTGCCACCAGTGATGCCGACCAGGGGAGCAATCAGCCCCAGCATTTT.

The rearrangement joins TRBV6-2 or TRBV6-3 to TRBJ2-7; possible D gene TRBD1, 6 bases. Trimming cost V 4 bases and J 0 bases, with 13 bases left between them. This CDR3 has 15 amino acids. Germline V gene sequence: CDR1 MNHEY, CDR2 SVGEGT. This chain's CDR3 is CASSWGLLLSYEQYF. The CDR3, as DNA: TGTGCCAGCAGTTGGGGGCTACTACTCTCCTACGAGCAGTACTTC.